This T cell receptor (beta chain) comes out of a study of somatic mutations in cytotoxic T cells in rheumatoid arthritis. The V and J ends lost 6 bases and 3 bases respectively, with 10 bases between them. CDR1 is MNHEY, CDR2 SVGAGI, per germline. The CDR3 covers 13 residues. Study results and caveats: Comparison of CD8+ T-cell clonality between rheumatoid arthritis patients and age-matched healthy controls yielded no significant difference. A largest CD8+ clone above 20% of CD8+ cells occurred in about an eighth of the roughly 60 patients.

Method: immunoSEQ multiplex PCR; TCRdb's copy keeps in-frame clones and lacks some. The table records 15,000 or so clones, 75% to 80% of them present only once. Of note for this clone: Its antigen is currently unknown.

CD4+ cells and CD8+ cells were each obtained through positive magnetic bead selection, and their purity was assessed by flow cytometry. Sequencing used CD8+ T cells sorted from blood. This rearrangement joins TRBV6-5 to TRBJ2-3; D unclear. The clonotype comes from an adult with rheumatoid arthritis. CDR3 nucleotide sequence: TGTGCCAGCAGCACTTCCATTACAGATACGCAGTATTTT. Its translation: CASSTSITDTQYF.